These 27 T cell receptor beta chains came from one sample sequenced in a study of blood T cell repertoires in COVID-19. Here immunoSEQ multiplex PCR was the method, and the copy in TCRdb shows in-frame clones only, minus some. The table lists 25,000 to 35,000 clones, approximately 85% of them singletons, with about a quarter in the top ten. The sample comprised peripheral blood. The receptors were sampled from a human donor in a cohort sampled during active COVID-19.

V and J are TRBV6-5 and TRBJ2-7, with 8 bases aligning to TRBD1. Germline values: CDR1 MNHEY, CDR2 SVGAGI. The J segment lost 7 bases and the V segment lost 5 bases, leaving 13 bases of the junction unmatched. The CDR3 covers 15 residues. The CDR3 DNA is TGTGCCAGCAGTCTTGGGACAGGCGCCCGAGGGGAGCAGTACTTC. Protein product: CASSLGTGARGEQYF.

The CDR3 DNA reads TGTGCCAGCAGCTTAGGCCAGGCATGGCCCGGGGAGCTGTTTTTT. This encodes CASSLGQAWPGELFF. V gene TRBV11-3 combines with J gene TRBJ2-2; D unresolved. Trimming removed 1 base at V and 6 bases at J, with 12 bases between. CDR1 is SGHNT, CDR2 YENEEA, per germline. The CDR3 contains 15 residues.

The chain links TRBV14 to TRBJ1-2, with TRBD1 as a possible D gene (6 bases). V lost 4 bases and J lost 4, with 13 bases in between. Germline loops: CDR1 SGHDN, CDR2 FVKESK. The length of the CDR3 is 14 residues. CDR3 region: CASSLQQGLYGYTF. The CDR3 DNA reads TGTGCCAGCAGCCTGCAACAGGGCCTCTATGGCTACACCTTC. Based on the CDR3 plus reference TRBV14 and TRBJ1-2, the full variable domain is EAGVTQFPSHSVIEKGQTVTLRCDPISGHDNLYWYRRVMGKEIKFLLHFVKESKQDESGMPNNRFLAERTGGTYSTLKVQPAELEDSGVYFCASSLQQGLYGYTFGSGTRLTVV.

This chain connects TRBV6-5 to TRBJ1-6; 8 nucleotides agree with TRBD1. Germline CDR1 MNHEY, CDR2 SVGAGI. The CDR3 sequence is 15 residues long. The V gene end was trimmed by 7 bases and the J gene end by 10 bases; junction bases not matched to a gene: 12. CDR3 sequence (DNA): TGTGCCAGCACCAGACAGGGGCCGGAATTCTCACCCCTCCACTTT. This sequence encodes CASTRQGPEFSPLHF.

The V and J genes are TRBV30 and TRBJ1-3, with D unresolved. The CDR3 is 12 amino acids. Germline V lookup: CDR1 GTSNPN, CDR2 SVGIG (reference sequence). V lost 4 bases to trimming and J lost 4 bases, with 8 bases between them. The CDR3 loop is CAWMPRGNTIYF. The CDR3, as DNA: TGTGCCTGGATGCCTCGGGGAAACACCATATATTTT.

This clone was seen only a few times. The chain combines TRBV29-1 with TRBJ2-7; TRBD2 is a possible D gene (5 bases). CDR1 and CDR2 (germline): SQVTM, ANQGSEA. This CDR3 spans 12 amino acids. The germline V and J ends were trimmed by 5 bases and 9 bases, with 17 bases remaining between them. In nucleotides, the CDR3 is TGCAGCGTTAGAATTTCTGATCGGGGGCAGTACTTC. This translates into CSVRISDRGQYF.

V and J are TRBV6-2 or TRBV6-3 and TRBJ1-2; the match to TRBD1 covers 7 bases. The CDR3 length is 17 residues. V shed 2 bases and J 2 bases; nucleotides not matched to a gene: 11. Per the germline V gene, CDR1 is MNHEY and CDR2 is SVGEGT. CDR3: CASSYERGKQGNYGYTF. CDR3 sequence (DNA): TGTGCCAGCAGTTACGAGAGAGGGAAACAGGGGAACTATGGCTACACCTTC.

This clone was counted a single time. V and J are TRBV4-1 and TRBJ1-4; D uncertain. Germline V gene sequence: CDR1 MGHRA, CDR2 YSYEKL. V lost 0 bases to trimming and J lost 7 bases, with 15 bases between them. The CDR3 is made up of 16 amino acids. CDR3 protein: CASSQDQGGRVEKLFF. Written as DNA, the CDR3 is TGCGCCAGCAGCCAAGATCAAGGCGGTCGCGTTGAAAAACTGTTTTTT.

The V call is TRBV29-1, the J call TRBJ1-2; a possible D gene is TRBD1 (5 bases). Per germline, CDR1 SQVTM and CDR2 ANQGSEA. V was pared by 4 bases and J by 3 bases, with 21 bases between. The length of the CDR3 is 16 residues. For the CDR3, the DNA is TGCAGCGTTGCTAACCTTTTCCAGGGTCAACACTATGGCTACACCTTC. Amino acids: CSVANLFQGQHYGYTF.

The gene calls are TRBV3-1 (or the pseudogene TRBV3-2) and TRBJ2-3; 13 bases match TRBD2. CDR3 length equals 15 residues. J gave up 3 bases and V 4 bases, and 1 base lay outside the gene matches. CDR1 LGHDT and CDR2 YNNKEL come from the germline V gene (reference sequence). CDR3 loop: CASSPGLAGTDTQYF. DNA for the CDR3: TGTGCCAGCAGCCCGGGACTAGCGGGGACAGATACGCAGTATTTT.

The chain joins TRBV29-1 to TRBJ1-6; TRBD1 might be the D (6 bases). The CDR3 extends over 13 amino acids. Germline V gene data show CDR1 as SQVTM and CDR2 as ANQGSEA. Trimming stripped 6 bases from V and 7 bases from J, with 13 bases between. Written as DNA, the CDR3 is TGCAGCGTGGCACAGGGCTTAAATTCACCCCTCCACTTT. It specifies CSVAQGLNSPLHF.

The chain employs TRBV7-8 and TRBJ1-3; D perhaps matches TRBD1 (5 bases). The CDR3 contains 14 residues. Germline CDR1 and CDR2: SGHVS and FQNEAQ. V was shortened by 8 bases and J by 0 bases, with 11 bases between the two germline ends. CDR3 in amino acids: CASRPGNSGNTIYF. For the CDR3, the DNA is TGTGCCAGCCGCCCAGGGAACTCTGGAAACACCATATATTTT.

This clone was counted once. V is TRBV5-1 and J is TRBJ1-1, with no clear D. V was shortened by 3 bases and J by 1 base, with 7 bases between the two germline ends. In germline, CDR1 is SGHRS, CDR2 YFSETQ. This CDR3 has 13 residues. The CDR3 nucleotides read TGCGCCAGCAGCTCACAGACGAACACTGAAGCTTTCTTT. Protein product: CASSSQTNTEAFF.

The rearrangement uses TRBV7-2 and TRBJ2-2; TRBD2 matches at 13 bases. The V and J ends lost 5 bases and 6 bases, in that order; junction bases with no gene match: 6. The CDR3 loop spans 16 amino acids. Germline V gene lookup returns CDR1 SGHTA and CDR2 FQGNSA. CDR3 DNA sequence: TGTGCCAGCAGCCTCGGGACTAGCGGGGTTGCCGGGGAGCTGTTTTTT. Translating gives CASSLGTSGVAGELFF.

This clone occurred once. The chain carries TRBV4-2 and TRBJ2-3; 8 nucleotides align to TRBD1. J was trimmed by 4 bases and V by 1 base; bases with no gene match: 7. Germline lookup yields CDR1 LGHNA and CDR2 YNFKEQ. This CDR3 comprises 16 residues. As DNA, the CDR3 is TGTGCCAGCAGCCAAGCCCAGGGGGCAGGACCAGATACGCAGTATTTT. It yields the protein CASSQAQGAGPDTQYF.

This chain connects TRBV14 to TRBJ1-2; D unresolved. V was pared by 4 bases and J by 3 bases, with 15 bases between. CDR1 and CDR2 from the germline V gene are SGHDN and FVKESK. There are 15 residues in the CDR3. For the CDR3, the DNA is TGTGCCAGCAGCCCCTTAGAGGGTGTTGACTATGGCTACACCTTC. It encodes CASSPLEGVDYGYTF.

The J gene is TRBJ1-2, the V gene TRBV7-2; no definite D call. V was cut by 5 bases and J by 4 bases, with 17 bases left in between. Germline-derived CDR1 and CDR2 are SGHTA and FQGNSA. The length of the CDR3 is 15 residues. The CDR3 nucleotides read TGTGCCAGCAGCGAAAGGCGGGTCCTGTCCTATGGCTACACCTTC. Protein product: CASSERRVLSYGYTF.

The J gene is TRBJ2-7, the V gene TRBV9; 8 nucleotides agree with TRBD1. In germline, CDR1 is SGDLS, CDR2 YYNGEE. Trimming removed 4 bases from V and 4 bases from J; junction bases left unmatched: 10. The CDR3 has 15 amino acids. The CDR3 DNA reads as TGTGCCAGCAGCCATAGACAGGGGTCACCTTACGAGCAGTACTTC. Amino acids: CASSHRQGSPYEQYF. Supplemented by reference TRBV9 and TRBJ2-7, the full variable domain reads DSGVTQTPKHLITATGQRVTLRCSPRSGDLSVYWYQQSLDQGLQFLIQYYNGEERAKGNILERFSAQQFPDLHSELNLSSLELGDSALYFCASSHRQGSPYEQYFGPGTRLTVT.

This rearrangement joins TRBV30 to TRBJ2-7; D is undetermined. Trimming cost V 0 bases and J 2 bases, with 8 bases left between them. Germline loops: CDR1 GTSNPN, CDR2 SVGIG (reference sequence). This CDR3 spans 13 amino acids. In DNA form, the CDR3 reads TGTGCCTGGAGTGTACATCCTCCCTACGAGCAGTACTTC. Its protein is CAWSVHPPYEQYF.

This chain links TRBV6-2 or TRBV6-3 with TRBJ2-6; 9 nucleotides agree with TRBD2. The trim removed 2 bases at V and 0 bases at J, leaving 5 bases unmatched. CDR1 and CDR2 from the germline V gene are MNHEY and SVGEGT. This CDR3 has 18 residues. CDR3 sequence reads: CASSYPTSGRSGANVLTF. The CDR3 coding sequence is TGTGCCAGCAGTTACCCGACTAGCGGACGCTCTGGGGCCAACGTCCTGACTTTC.

The V gene is TRBV6-2 or TRBV6-3, the J gene TRBJ2-7, with 8 bases matching TRBD1. Trimming removed 4 bases from V and 2 bases from J; junction bases left unmatched: 7. The germline gives CDR1 MNHEY, CDR2 SVGEGT. CDR3 length equals 15 residues. CDR3 DNA: TGTGCCAGCAGTTTCGGAACAGGGGGAGCCTACGAGCAGTACTTC. As protein: CASSFGTGGAYEQYF.

The chain uses TRBV27 and TRBJ2-7; maybe TRBD2 (5 bases). V was clipped by 6 bases and J by 3 bases, with 15 bases between them. The CDR3 has 14 residues. Germline values: CDR1 MNHEY, CDR2 SMNVEV (reference sequence). CDR3 sequence: CASSSRRGLYEQYF. The CDR3, as DNA: TGTGCCAGCAGCTCACGTCGGGGTCTCTACGAGCAGTACTTC.

This sequence joins TRBV6-6 and TRBJ2-3; 7 positions agree with TRBD2. CDR1 MNHNY and CDR2 SVGAGI come from the germline V gene (reference sequence). V lost 6 bases to trimming and J lost 5 bases; unmatched junction nucleotides: 8. The CDR3 is 14 amino acids. CDR3 sequence: CASSPTSAKDTQYF. The DNA for the CDR3 is TGTGCCAGCAGCCCCACTAGCGCGAAAGATACGCAGTATTTT.

This chain joins TRBV7-9 and TRBJ1-1; TRBD1 matches 9 bases. Trimming at V came to 3 bases and at J to 6 bases, leaving 2 bases not matched to a gene. Germline values: CDR1 SEHNR, CDR2 FQNEAQ (reference sequence). The CDR3 loop spans 13 amino acids. The CDR3 spells CASSFGQGPEAFF. The CDR3, as DNA: TGTGCCAGCAGCTTTGGACAGGGGCCTGAAGCTTTCTTT.

The chain couples TRBV6-5 to TRBJ1-5; TRBD1 matches at 9 bases. Germline V gives CDR1 MNHEY, CDR2 SVGAGI. Trimming took 5 bases from V and 3 from J; bases not matched to a gene: 5. The CDR3 covers 15 residues. The DNA of the CDR3 is TGTGCCAGCAGTCGGGGGACAGGGACCAATCAGCCCCAGCATTTT. Its translation: CASSRGTGTNQPQHF.

The rearrangement joins TRBV29-1 to TRBJ1-2; D ambiguous. Trimming left V 2 bases short and J 8 bases short, with 9 bases between. This CDR3 is built from 11 residues. Germline CDR1 reads SQVTM; CDR2 reads ANQGSEA. The CDR3 loop reads CSVESFSGYTF. The CDR3 nucleotides read TGCAGCGTTGAATCTTTTTCCGGCTACACCTTC.

The chain carries TRBV10-3 and TRBJ2-6; D is unclear. Per germline, CDR1 ENHRY and CDR2 SYGVKD. Trimming shortened V by 4 bases and J by 0 bases, and 4 bases separated the two germline ends. The CDR3 consists of 14 residues. CDR3 in amino acids: CAISASSGANVLTF. CDR3 coding DNA: TGTGCCATCAGTGCGAGCTCTGGGGCCAACGTCCTGACTTTC.